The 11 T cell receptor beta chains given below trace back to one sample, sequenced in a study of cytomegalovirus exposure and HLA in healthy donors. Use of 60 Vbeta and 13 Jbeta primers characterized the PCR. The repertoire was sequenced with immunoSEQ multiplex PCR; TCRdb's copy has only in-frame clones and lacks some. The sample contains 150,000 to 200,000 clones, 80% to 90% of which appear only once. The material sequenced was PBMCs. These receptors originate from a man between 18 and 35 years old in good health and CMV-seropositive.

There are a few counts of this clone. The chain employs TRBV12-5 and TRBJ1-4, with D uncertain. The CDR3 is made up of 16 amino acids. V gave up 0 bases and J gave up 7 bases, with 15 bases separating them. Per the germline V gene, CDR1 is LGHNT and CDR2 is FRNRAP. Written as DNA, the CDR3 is TGTGCTAGTGGTTTGGTACACGGCGTAGCGGGTGAAAAACTGTTTTTT. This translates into CASGLVHGVAGEKLFF.

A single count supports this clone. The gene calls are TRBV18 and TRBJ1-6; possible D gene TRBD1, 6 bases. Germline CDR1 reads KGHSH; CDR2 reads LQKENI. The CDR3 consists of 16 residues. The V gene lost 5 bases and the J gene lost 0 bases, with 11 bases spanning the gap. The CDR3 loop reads CASSTGLGSYNSPLHF. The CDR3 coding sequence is TGTGCCAGCTCAACAGGGTTGGGCTCCTATAATTCACCCCTCCACTTT.

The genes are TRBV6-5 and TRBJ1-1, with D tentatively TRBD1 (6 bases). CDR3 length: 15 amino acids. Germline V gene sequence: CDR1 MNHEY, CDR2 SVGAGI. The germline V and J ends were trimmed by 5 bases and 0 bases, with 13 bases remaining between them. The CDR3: CASSPRDTLNTEAFF. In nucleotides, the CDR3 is TGTGCCAGCAGTCCCCGGGACACCCTGAACACTGAAGCTTTCTTT.

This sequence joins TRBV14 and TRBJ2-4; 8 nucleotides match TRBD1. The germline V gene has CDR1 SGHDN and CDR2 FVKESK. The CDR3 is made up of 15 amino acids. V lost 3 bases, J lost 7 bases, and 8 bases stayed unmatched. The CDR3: CASSQRQGITNIQYF. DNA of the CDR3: TGTGCCAGCAGCCAGAGACAGGGGATCACGAACATTCAGTACTTC.

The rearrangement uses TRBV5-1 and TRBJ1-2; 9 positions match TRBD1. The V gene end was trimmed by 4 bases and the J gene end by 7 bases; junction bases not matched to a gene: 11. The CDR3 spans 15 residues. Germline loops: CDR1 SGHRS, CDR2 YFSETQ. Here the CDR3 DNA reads TGCGCCAGCAGCCTGACCGGACAGGGGCTGGGTGGCTACACCTTC. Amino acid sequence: CASSLTGQGLGGYTF.

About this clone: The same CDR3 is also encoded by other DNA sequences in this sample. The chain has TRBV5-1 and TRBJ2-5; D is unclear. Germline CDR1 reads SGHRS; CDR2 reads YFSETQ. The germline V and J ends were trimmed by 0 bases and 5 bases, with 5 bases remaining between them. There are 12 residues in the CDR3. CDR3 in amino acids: CASSLAGETQYF. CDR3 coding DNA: TGCGCCAGCAGCTTGGCCGGGGAGACCCAGTACTTC.

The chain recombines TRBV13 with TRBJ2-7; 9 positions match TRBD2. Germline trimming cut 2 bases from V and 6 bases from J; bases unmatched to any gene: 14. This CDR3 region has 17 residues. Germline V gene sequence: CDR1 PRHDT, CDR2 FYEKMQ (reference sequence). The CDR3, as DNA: TGTGCCAGCAGCTTATATTCTAGCGGGGCAACCAGGGGCGAGCAGTACTTC. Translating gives CASSLYSSGATRGEQYF.

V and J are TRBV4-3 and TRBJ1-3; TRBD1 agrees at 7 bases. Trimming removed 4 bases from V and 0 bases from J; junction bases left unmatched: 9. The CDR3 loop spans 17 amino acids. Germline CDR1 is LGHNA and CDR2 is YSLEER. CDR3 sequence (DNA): TGCGCCAGCAGCCCACGACGACAGGGAAGCTCTGGAAACACCATATATTTT. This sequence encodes CASSPRRQGSSGNTIYF.

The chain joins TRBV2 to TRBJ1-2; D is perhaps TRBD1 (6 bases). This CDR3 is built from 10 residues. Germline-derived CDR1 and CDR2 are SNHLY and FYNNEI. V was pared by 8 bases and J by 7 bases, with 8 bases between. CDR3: CASAGVGYTF. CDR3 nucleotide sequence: TGTGCCAGCGCAGGGGTTGGCTACACCTTC.

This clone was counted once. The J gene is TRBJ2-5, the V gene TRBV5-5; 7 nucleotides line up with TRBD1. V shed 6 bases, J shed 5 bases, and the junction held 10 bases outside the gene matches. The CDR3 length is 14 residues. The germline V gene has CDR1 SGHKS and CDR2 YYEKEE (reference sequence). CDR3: CASTAPTTGETQYF. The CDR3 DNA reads TGTGCCAGCACGGCCCCCACGACAGGGGAGACCCAGTACTTC.

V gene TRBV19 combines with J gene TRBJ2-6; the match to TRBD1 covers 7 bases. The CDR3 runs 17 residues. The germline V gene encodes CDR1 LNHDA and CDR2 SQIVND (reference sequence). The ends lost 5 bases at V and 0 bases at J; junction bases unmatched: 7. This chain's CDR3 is CASSESGTDSGANVLTF. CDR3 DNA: TGTGCCAGTAGTGAGTCAGGGACAGACTCTGGGGCCAACGTCCTGACTTTC.